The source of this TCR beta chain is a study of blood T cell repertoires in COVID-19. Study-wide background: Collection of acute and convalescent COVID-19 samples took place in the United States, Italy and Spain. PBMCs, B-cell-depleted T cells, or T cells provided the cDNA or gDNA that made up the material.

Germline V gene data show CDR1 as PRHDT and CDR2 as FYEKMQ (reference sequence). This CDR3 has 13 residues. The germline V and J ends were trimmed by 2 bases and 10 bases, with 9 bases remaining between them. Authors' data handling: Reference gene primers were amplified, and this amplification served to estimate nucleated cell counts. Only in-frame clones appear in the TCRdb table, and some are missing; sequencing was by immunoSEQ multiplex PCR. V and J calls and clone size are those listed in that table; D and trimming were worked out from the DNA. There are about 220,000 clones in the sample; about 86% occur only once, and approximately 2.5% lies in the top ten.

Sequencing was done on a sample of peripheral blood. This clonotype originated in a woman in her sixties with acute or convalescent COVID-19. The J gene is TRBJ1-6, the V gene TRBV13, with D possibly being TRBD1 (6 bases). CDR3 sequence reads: CASSLQGHSPLHF. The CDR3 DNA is TGTGCCAGCAGCTTACAGGGGCACTCACCCCTCCACTTT. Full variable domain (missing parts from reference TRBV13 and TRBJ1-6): AAGVIQSPRHLIKEKRETATLKCYPIPRHDTVYWYQQGPGQDPQFLISFYEKMQSDKGSIPDRFSAQQFSDYHSELNMSSLELGDSALYFCASSLQGHSPLHFGNGTRLTVT.